Listed below are T cell receptor beta chains from one sample, sequenced in a study of regulatory T cells in long-lasting Graves disease. Each CDR3 protein is one row after TCRdb ran MiXCR on the multiplex PCR reads. The data contain roughly 400,000 distinct CDR3 sequences, approximately 15% of them singletons. These same records also appear under a second study, on T cells in Graves' hyperthyroidism and ophthalmopathy.

The sequencing used peripheral blood mononuclear cells (PBMCs), collected at new diagnosis, from a patient treated with antithyroid drugs. These receptors were taken from a woman aged 40 to 50 with Graves disease. The CDR3 runs from the conserved cysteine through the conserved F or W. The order of the fields is V gene, J gene, CDR3 protein.

v_call: TRBV14
j_call: TRBJ1-3
cdr3_aa: CASTASPNTIYF

v_call: TRBV20-1
j_call: TRBJ1-1
cdr3_aa: CSARDLVGSTEAFF

v_call: TRBV6-2/TRBV6-3
j_call: TRBJ1-5
cdr3_aa: CASHRAVGSNQPQHF

v_call: TRBV27
j_call: TRBJ1-2
cdr3_aa: CASSLKDRGRTYGYTF

v_call: TRBV10-2
j_call: TRBJ2-5
cdr3_aa: CASRANSGRAGFETQYF

v_call: TRBV11-2
j_call: TRBJ2-1
cdr3_aa: CASSPGTSGRIPYNEQFF

v_call: TRBV7-2
j_call: TRBJ2-4
cdr3_aa: CASSLGQTKNIQYF

v_call: TRBV19
j_call: TRBJ2-4
cdr3_aa: CASSAPGLAPRRF

v_call: TRBV11-1
j_call: TRBJ2-2
cdr3_aa: CASSLAGSYTGELFF

v_call: TRBV6-1
j_call: TRBJ2-1
cdr3_aa: CASSTRDARRFF

v_call: TRBV20-1
j_call: TRBJ1-4
cdr3_aa: CSATGTNILNEKLFF

v_call: TRBV19
j_call: TRBJ2-7
cdr3_aa: CASSPEGTKYEQYF

v_call: TRBV2
j_call: TRBJ1-1
cdr3_aa: CASRGRTGNTEAFF

v_call: TRBV28
j_call: TRBJ1-4
cdr3_aa: CASRQGGEKLFF

v_call: TRBV5-4
j_call: TRBJ2-1
cdr3_aa: CASSLTNYNEQFF

v_call: TRBV28
j_call: TRBJ2-7
cdr3_aa: CASSLTGGLRYEQYF

v_call: TRBV12-3/TRBV12-4
j_call: TRBJ2-7
cdr3_aa: CASSPFLVPARPYEQYF

v_call: TRBV12-3/TRBV12-4
j_call: TRBJ2-7
cdr3_aa: CASRPLGQGAREQYF

v_call: TRBV28
j_call: TRBJ1-5
cdr3_aa: CASSYQGIGQPQHF

v_call: TRBV19
j_call: TRBJ2-7
cdr3_aa: CASSPQSGTSGEQYF

v_call: TRBV30
j_call: TRBJ2-2
cdr3_aa: CAWSNTFGGELFF

v_call: TRBV2
j_call: TRBJ2-6
cdr3_aa: CASRPGGAGANVLTF

v_call: TRBV27
j_call: TRBJ1-1
cdr3_aa: CASRLMGDGPTEAFF

v_call: TRBV20-1
j_call: TRBJ2-1
cdr3_aa: CSARRTGRNEQFF

v_call: TRBV10-1
j_call: TRBJ2-1
cdr3_aa: CASSESAGSLLAEQFF